This entry concerns a single T cell receptor beta chain. Its antigen is still unknown. This sample stems from a study of T-cell reconstitution after alpha-beta-depleted transplantation in children. Whole-study results and caveats: In patients about two months after transplant, alpha-beta T cells reportedly arose from several hundred expanded graft clones. Most T-cell counts and diversity one year after the transplant came from T cells that were newly produced.

Trimming removed 2 bases from V and 5 bases from J, with 21 bases in between. This CDR3 is built from 17 residues. The germline V gene encodes CDR1 KGHSH and CDR2 LQKENI. Construction of the TCRbeta library involved unique molecular identifiers. TCRdb re-derived calls from the PCR reads in MiXCR, one entry per CDR3 protein. The sample lists some 110,000 distinct CDR3 sequences, 10% seen once, with approximately 36% in the top ten. J is TRBJ1-1 and V is TRBV18, with a possible D match to TRBD1 (6 bases). The sample was PBMCs, taken before TCRalphabeta/CD19-depleted stem cell transplant. The TCR was taken from a boy under 10 years old with acute lymphoblastic leukemia, due to receive a stem cell transplant. The CDR3 reads CASSPIPLGGRVTEAFF. For the CDR3, the DNA is TGTGCCAGCTCACCAATCCCCCTGGGGGGGCGGGTAACTGAAGCTTTCTTT.